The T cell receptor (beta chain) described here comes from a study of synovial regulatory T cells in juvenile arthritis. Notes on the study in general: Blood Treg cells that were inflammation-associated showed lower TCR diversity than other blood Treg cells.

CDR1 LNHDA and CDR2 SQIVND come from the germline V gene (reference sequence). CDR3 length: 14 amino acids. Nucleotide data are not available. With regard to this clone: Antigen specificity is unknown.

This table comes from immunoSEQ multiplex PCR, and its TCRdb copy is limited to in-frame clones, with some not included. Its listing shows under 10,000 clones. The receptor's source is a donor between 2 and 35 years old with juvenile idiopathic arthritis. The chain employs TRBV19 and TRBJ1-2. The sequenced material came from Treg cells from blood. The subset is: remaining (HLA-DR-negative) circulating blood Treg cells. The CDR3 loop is CATSRGRTNYGYTF.